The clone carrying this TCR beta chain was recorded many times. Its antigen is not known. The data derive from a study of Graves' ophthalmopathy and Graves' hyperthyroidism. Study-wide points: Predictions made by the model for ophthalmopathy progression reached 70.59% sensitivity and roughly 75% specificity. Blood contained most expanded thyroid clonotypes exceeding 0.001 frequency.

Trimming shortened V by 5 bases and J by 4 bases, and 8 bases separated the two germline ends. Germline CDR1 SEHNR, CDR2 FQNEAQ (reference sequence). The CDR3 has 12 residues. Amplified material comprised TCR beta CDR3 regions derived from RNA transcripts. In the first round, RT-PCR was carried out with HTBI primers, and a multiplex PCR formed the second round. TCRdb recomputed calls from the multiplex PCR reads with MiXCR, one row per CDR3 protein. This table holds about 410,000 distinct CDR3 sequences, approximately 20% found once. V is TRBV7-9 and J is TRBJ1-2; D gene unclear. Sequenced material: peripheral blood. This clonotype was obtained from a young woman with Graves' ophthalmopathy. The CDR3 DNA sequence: TGTGCCAGCAGCCTCCGGGCCTATGGCTACACCTTC. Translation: CASSLRAYGYTF.